Following are 7 T cell receptor beta chains from one sample sequenced in a study of blood T cell repertoires in COVID-19. Profiled with immunoSEQ multiplex PCR; TCRdb holds only in-frame clones, not every one. Here the sample spans 250,000 to 350,000 clones, roughly 80% being singletons. Sequencing was carried out using peripheral blood. Receptors originate from a person aged 65-85 years with COVID-19, enrolled during active disease.

This clone was counted only a few times. CDR3 loop: CASSSGTVNQPQHF. The CDR3 DNA is TGTGCCAGCAGCTCAGGGACAGTAAATCAGCCCCAGCATTTT. The chain is built from TRBV7-2 and TRBJ1-5; TRBD1 matches 7 bases. With V trimmed by 4 bases and J by 4 bases, 4 bases remained unmatched. CDR1 and CDR2 (germline): SGHTA, FQGNSA. The CDR3 is made up of 14 amino acids.

This clone was detected a few times. V gene TRBV27 combines with J gene TRBJ1-2; 12 positions match TRBD1. The V and J ends lost 3 bases and 4 bases, in that order; junction bases with no gene match: 3. The V gene's germline CDR1 is MNHEY and CDR2 SMNVEV (reference sequence). The CDR3 loop spans 15 amino acids. CDR3 residues: CASSLEGQGAYGYTF. For the CDR3, the DNA is TGTGCCAGCAGTTTGGAGGGACAGGGGGCCTATGGCTACACCTTC.

J is TRBJ1-1 and V is TRBV12-3 or TRBV12-4; D is perhaps TRBD1 (6 bases). V shed 2 bases and J shed 10 bases, with 8 bases lying between them. The CDR3 is 11 residues long. CDR3 loop: CASSLKGGAFF. The CDR3 DNA is TGTGCCAGCAGTTTAAAAGGGGGAGCTTTCTTT.

The V call is TRBV4-3, the J call TRBJ2-2; TRBD1 is a possible D gene (6 bases). The CDR3 length is 14 residues. V shed 4 bases and J shed 7 bases, with 13 bases lying between them. Germline V lookup: CDR1 LGHNA, CDR2 YSLEER. This CDR3 reads CASSPGVHGGELFF. The CDR3 nucleotides are TGCGCCAGCAGCCCAGGGGTCCATGGCGGGGAGCTGTTTTTT.

The chain couples TRBV28 to TRBJ1-1, with 7 bases matching TRBD1. CDR1 is MDHEN, CDR2 SYDVKM, per germline. The CDR3 has 13 residues. Trimming cost V 10 bases and J 7 bases; bases outside gene matches: 12. Here the CDR3 reads CATSMPYRGEAFF. The CDR3 nucleotides are TGTGCCACCTCAATGCCCTACAGGGGTGAAGCTTTCTTT.

The chain uses TRBV28 and TRBJ2-1, with 12 bases identical to TRBD2. Unmatched junction bases numbered 4, after V lost 6 bases and J lost 4 bases. The CDR3 spans 15 residues. The germline CDR1 and CDR2 sequences are MDHEN and SYDVKM. DNA for the CDR3: TGTGCCAGCAGGCCCACTAGCGGGGGGTACAATGAGCAGTTCTTC. Protein product: CASRPTSGGYNEQFF.

The chain recombines TRBV5-1 with TRBJ1-1; D not resolved. Per the germline V gene, CDR1 is SGHRS and CDR2 is YFSETQ. The V and J ends lost 4 bases and 1 base respectively, with 11 bases between them. CDR3 length equals 14 residues. The CDR3 loop reads CASSPWAGNTEAFF. CDR3 nucleotides: TGCGCCAGCAGCCCCTGGGCGGGGAACACTGAAGCTTTCTTT.